This is a list of T cell receptor beta chains from one sample in a study of T cell responses to AZD1222 COVID-19 vaccine. Method: immunoSEQ multiplex PCR; TCRdb's copy keeps in-frame clones and lacks some. The repertoire holds about 77,000 clones, with roughly nine tenths as singletons. Sequences were derived from peripheral blood, sampled 28 days after the second AZD1222 dose. The receptors come from an adult who received the AZD1222 COVID-19 vaccine. Both conserved end residues are part of each CDR3. D genes are given only for firm matches. Clone size, where shown, is once, few, many, or a class for clones that have expanded.

d_call: -; clone_size: once; j_call: TRBJ2-1; v_call: TRBV5-1; cdr3_aa: CASSLIGSVWNEQFF; cdr3_nt: TGCGCCAGCAGCTTGATTGGTAGCGTATGGAATGAGCAGTTCTTC
d_call: TRBD1; clone_size: -; j_call: TRBJ2-7; v_call: TRBV23-1; cdr3_aa: CASSQGQGAGYEQYF; cdr3_nt: TGCGCCAGCAGTCAGGGACAGGGGGCAGGCTACGAGCAGTACTTC
d_call: TRBD2; clone_size: -; j_call: TRBJ2-7; v_call: TRBV24-1; cdr3_aa: CATSESSRGGSYEQYF; cdr3_nt: TGTGCCACCAGTGAATCCTCTCGCGGGGGGTCCTACGAGCAGTACTTC
d_call: -; clone_size: -; j_call: TRBJ1-5; v_call: TRBV30; cdr3_aa: CAWSILNQPQHF; cdr3_nt: TGTGCCTGGAGTATTTTAAATCAGCCCCAGCATTTT
d_call: -; clone_size: -; j_call: TRBJ2-7; v_call: TRBV19; cdr3_aa: CASSMDGYYEQYF; cdr3_nt: TGTGCCAGTAGTATGGACGGGTACTACGAGCAGTACTTC
d_call: TRBD1; clone_size: -; j_call: TRBJ1-5; v_call: TRBV3-1/TRBV3-2; cdr3_aa: CASSPTGGSNQPQHF; cdr3_nt: TGTGCCAGCAGCCCTACAGGGGGTAGCAATCAGCCCCAGCATTTT
d_call: -; clone_size: -; j_call: TRBJ2-2; v_call: TRBV6-5; cdr3_aa: CASRGDGDTGELFF; cdr3_nt: TGTGCCAGCAGGGGGGACGGGGACACCGGGGAGCTGTTTTTT
d_call: TRBD2; clone_size: -; j_call: TRBJ2-7; v_call: TRBV19; cdr3_aa: CASSRRLAGRPVEQYF; cdr3_nt: TGTGCCAGTAGTAGGAGACTAGCGGGAAGGCCGGTCGAGCAGTACTTC
d_call: -; clone_size: -; j_call: TRBJ1-1; v_call: TRBV5-4; cdr3_aa: CASSWGQWINTEAFF; cdr3_nt: TGTGCCAGCAGCTGGGGACAATGGATAAACACTGAAGCTTTCTTT
d_call: -; clone_size: -; j_call: TRBJ1-1; v_call: TRBV5-1; cdr3_aa: CASSSGPIRSEAFF; cdr3_nt: TGCGCCAGCAGCTCCGGACCGATTCGGTCTGAAGCTTTCTTT
d_call: -; clone_size: -; j_call: TRBJ1-5; v_call: TRBV6-2/TRBV6-3; cdr3_aa: CASSYSLVLGNQPQHF; cdr3_nt: TGTGCCAGCAGTTACTCCCTGGTACTAGGCAATCAGCCCCAGCATTTT
d_call: -; clone_size: -; j_call: TRBJ1-5; v_call: TRBV21-1; cdr3_aa: CASSKWSGNLQPQHF; cdr3_nt: TGTGCCAGCAGCAAATGGAGCGGTAACCTTCAGCCCCAGCATTTT
d_call: TRBD2; clone_size: -; j_call: TRBJ2-1; v_call: TRBV10-3; cdr3_aa: CAISFGGSAGNEQFF; cdr3_nt: TGTGCCATCAGTTTCGGGGGGTCGGCGGGCAATGAGCAGTTCTTC
d_call: -; clone_size: -; j_call: TRBJ2-1; v_call: TRBV7-6; cdr3_aa: CASSYDYSSYNEQFF; cdr3_nt: TGTGCCAGCAGCTACGACTACAGCTCCTACAATGAGCAGTTCTTC
d_call: TRBD1; clone_size: -; j_call: TRBJ2-3; v_call: TRBV5-6; cdr3_aa: CASSLGGQGGTDTQYF; cdr3_nt: TGTGCCAGCAGCTTGGGGGGCCAGGGGGGCACAGATACGCAGTATTTT
d_call: -; clone_size: -; j_call: TRBJ1-6; v_call: TRBV4-3; cdr3_aa: CASSQEGGTGGSPLHF; cdr3_nt: TGCGCCAGCAGCCAAGAGGGGGGCACCGGGGGTTCACCCCTCCACTTT
d_call: TRBD2; clone_size: -; j_call: TRBJ2-2; v_call: TRBV7-9; cdr3_aa: CASSPPGTSGSTGELFF; cdr3_nt: TGTGCCAGCAGCCCCCCCGGGACTAGCGGGAGCACCGGGGAGCTGTTTTTT
d_call: -; clone_size: -; j_call: TRBJ2-7; v_call: TRBV12-3/TRBV12-4; cdr3_aa: CASSSPGTYEQYF; cdr3_nt: TGTGCCAGCAGTTCTCCGGGAACCTACGAGCAGTACTTC
d_call: -; clone_size: -; j_call: TRBJ2-7; v_call: TRBV11-2; cdr3_aa: CASSLVGGVTYEQYF; cdr3_nt: TGTGCCAGCAGCTTAGTCGGGGGTGTCACCTACGAGCAGTACTTC
d_call: -; clone_size: -; j_call: TRBJ2-1; v_call: TRBV5-1; cdr3_aa: CASSLGEDYNEQFF; cdr3_nt: TGCGCCAGCAGCTTGGGTGAAGACTACAATGAGCAGTTCTTC